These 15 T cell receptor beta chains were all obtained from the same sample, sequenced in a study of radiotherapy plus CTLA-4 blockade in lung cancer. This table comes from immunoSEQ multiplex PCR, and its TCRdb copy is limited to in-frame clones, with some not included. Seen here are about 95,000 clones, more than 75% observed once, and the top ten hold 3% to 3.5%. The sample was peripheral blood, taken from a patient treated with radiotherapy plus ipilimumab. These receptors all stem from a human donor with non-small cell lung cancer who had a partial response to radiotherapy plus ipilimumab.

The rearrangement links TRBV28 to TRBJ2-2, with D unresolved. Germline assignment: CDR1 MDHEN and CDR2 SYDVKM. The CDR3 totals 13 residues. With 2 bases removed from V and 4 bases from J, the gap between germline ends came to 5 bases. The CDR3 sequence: CASSLRSTGELFF. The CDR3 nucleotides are TGTGCCAGCAGTTTACGGTCCACCGGGGAGCTGTTTTTT.

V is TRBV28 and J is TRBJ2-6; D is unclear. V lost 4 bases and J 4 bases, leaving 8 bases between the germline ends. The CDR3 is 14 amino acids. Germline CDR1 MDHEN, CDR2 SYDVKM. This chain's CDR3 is CASSSPQGANVLTF. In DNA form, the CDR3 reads TGTGCCAGCAGTTCTCCCCAGGGGGCCAACGTCCTGACTTTC.

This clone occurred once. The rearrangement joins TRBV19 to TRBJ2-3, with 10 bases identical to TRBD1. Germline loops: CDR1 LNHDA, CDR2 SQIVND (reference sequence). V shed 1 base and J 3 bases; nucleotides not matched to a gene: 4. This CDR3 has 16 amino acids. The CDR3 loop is CASSIGDRGRTDTQYF. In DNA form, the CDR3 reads TGTGCCAGTAGTATAGGGGACAGGGGAAGAACAGATACGCAGTATTTT.

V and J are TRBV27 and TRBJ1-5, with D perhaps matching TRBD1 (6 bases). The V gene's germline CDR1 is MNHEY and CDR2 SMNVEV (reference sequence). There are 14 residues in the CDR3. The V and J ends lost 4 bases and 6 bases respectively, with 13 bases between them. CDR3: CASSSYRESQPQHF. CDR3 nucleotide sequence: TGTGCCAGCAGTTCATACAGGGAGTCTCAGCCCCAGCATTTT.

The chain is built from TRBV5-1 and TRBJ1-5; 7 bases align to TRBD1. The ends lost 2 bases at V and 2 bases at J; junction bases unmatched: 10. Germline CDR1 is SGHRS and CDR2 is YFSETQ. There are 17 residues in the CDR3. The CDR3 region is CASSFGPGGFGNQPQHF. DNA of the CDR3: TGCGCCAGCAGCTTCGGTCCAGGGGGGTTTGGCAATCAGCCCCAGCATTTT.

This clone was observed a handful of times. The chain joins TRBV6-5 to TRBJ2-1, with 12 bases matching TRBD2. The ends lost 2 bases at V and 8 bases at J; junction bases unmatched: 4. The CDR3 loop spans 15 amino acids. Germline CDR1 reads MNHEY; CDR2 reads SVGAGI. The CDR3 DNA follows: TGTGCCAGCAGTTACGGACTAGCGGGATTGGATGAGCAGTTCTTC. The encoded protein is CASSYGLAGLDEQFF.

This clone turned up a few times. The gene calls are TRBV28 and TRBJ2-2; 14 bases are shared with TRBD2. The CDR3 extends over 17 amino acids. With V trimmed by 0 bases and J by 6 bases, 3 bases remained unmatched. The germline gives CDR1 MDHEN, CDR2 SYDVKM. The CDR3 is CASSLWRLAGGPGELFF. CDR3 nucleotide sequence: TGTGCCAGCAGTTTATGGAGACTAGCGGGAGGGCCCGGGGAGCTGTTTTTT.

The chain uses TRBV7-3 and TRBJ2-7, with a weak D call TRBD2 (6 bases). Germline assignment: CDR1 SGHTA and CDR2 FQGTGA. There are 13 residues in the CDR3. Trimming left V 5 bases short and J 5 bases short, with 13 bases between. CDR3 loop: CASSRGLNHEQYF. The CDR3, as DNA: TGTGCCAGCAGCCGGGGACTTAACCACGAGCAGTACTTC.

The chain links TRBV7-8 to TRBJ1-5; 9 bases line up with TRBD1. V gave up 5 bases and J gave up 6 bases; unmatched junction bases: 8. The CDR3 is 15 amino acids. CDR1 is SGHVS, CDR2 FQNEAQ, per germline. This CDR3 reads CASSRGTGKGQPQHF. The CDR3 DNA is TGTGCCAGCAGCCGGGGGACAGGGAAGGGTCAGCCCCAGCATTTT. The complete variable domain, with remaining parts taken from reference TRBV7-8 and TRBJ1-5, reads GAGVSQSPRYKVAKRGQDVALRCDPISGHVSLFWYQQALGQGPEFLTYFQNEAQLDKSGLPSDRFFAERPEGSVSTLKIQRTQQEDSAVYLCASSRGTGKGQPQHFGDGTRLSIL.

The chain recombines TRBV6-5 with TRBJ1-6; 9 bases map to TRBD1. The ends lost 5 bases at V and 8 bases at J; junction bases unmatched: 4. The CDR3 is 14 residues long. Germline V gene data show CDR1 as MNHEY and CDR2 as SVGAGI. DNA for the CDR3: TGTGCCAGCAGTCGGGACAGGGAATATTCACCCCTCCACTTT. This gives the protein CASSRDREYSPLHF.

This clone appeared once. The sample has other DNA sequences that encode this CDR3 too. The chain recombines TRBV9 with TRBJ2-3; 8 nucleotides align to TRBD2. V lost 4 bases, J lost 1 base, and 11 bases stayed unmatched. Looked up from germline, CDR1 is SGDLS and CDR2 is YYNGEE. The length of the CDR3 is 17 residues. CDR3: CASSPPKGRGGTDTQYF. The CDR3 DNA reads TGTGCCAGCAGCCCCCCAAAGGGGCGGGGGGGCACAGATACGCAGTATTTT.

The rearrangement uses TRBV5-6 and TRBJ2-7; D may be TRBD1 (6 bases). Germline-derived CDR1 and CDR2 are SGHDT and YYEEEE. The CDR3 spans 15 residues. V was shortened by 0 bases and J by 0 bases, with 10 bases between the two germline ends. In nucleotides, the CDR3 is TGTGCCAGCAGCTTGGCCGACAGGAGCTCCTACGAGCAGTACTTC. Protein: CASSLADRSSYEQYF.

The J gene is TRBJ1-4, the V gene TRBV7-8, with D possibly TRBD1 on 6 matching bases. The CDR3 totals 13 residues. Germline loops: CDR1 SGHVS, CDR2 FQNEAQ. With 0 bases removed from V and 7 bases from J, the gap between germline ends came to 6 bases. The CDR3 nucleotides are TGTGCCAGCAGCTTAGCAGGGGGTGAAAAACTGTTTTTT. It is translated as CASSLAGGEKLFF.

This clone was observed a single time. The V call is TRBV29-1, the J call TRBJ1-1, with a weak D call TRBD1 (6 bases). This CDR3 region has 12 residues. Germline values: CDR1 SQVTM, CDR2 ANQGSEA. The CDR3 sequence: CTVQGLGTEAFF. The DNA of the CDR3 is TGCACCGTACAGGGCTTGGGCACTGAAGCTTTCTTT.

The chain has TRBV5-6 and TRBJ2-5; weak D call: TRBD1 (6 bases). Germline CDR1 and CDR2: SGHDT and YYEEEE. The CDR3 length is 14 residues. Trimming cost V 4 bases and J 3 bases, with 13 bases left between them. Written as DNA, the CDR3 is TGTGCCAGCAGCACGCCATCAGGGGAAGAGACCCAGTACTTC. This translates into CASSTPSGEETQYF.